This T cell receptor (beta chain) was recorded in a study of T cells in localized non-small cell lung cancer. General study results and limits: Sequencing was restricted to one tumor region; therefore, heterogeneity remains possible.

This clone was seen more than once but under ten times. What it binds is not known. Assay: immunoSEQ multiplex PCR; the TCRdb copy retains only in-frame clones and omits some. The sample lists 1,500 to 2,000 clones, 30% to 40% seen once, with around 12% in the top ten. The source is a male donor at least 60 years old with stage III squamous cell lung carcinoma. The sequenced sample was lung tumor tissue, obtained before any cancer treatment.

CDR3 bases: TGTGCCAGCAGTTACTCGAGTTGGGGGCAGAATAGGGACGAGCAGTACTTC. Amino acids: CASSYSSWGQNRDEQYF. The J gene is TRBJ2-7, the V gene TRBV6-8; D possibly corresponds to TRBD1 (6 bases). Germline lookup yields CDR1 MNHGY and CDR2 SAAAGT. V was pared by 0 bases and J by 5 bases, with 20 bases between. This CDR3 contains 17 residues.